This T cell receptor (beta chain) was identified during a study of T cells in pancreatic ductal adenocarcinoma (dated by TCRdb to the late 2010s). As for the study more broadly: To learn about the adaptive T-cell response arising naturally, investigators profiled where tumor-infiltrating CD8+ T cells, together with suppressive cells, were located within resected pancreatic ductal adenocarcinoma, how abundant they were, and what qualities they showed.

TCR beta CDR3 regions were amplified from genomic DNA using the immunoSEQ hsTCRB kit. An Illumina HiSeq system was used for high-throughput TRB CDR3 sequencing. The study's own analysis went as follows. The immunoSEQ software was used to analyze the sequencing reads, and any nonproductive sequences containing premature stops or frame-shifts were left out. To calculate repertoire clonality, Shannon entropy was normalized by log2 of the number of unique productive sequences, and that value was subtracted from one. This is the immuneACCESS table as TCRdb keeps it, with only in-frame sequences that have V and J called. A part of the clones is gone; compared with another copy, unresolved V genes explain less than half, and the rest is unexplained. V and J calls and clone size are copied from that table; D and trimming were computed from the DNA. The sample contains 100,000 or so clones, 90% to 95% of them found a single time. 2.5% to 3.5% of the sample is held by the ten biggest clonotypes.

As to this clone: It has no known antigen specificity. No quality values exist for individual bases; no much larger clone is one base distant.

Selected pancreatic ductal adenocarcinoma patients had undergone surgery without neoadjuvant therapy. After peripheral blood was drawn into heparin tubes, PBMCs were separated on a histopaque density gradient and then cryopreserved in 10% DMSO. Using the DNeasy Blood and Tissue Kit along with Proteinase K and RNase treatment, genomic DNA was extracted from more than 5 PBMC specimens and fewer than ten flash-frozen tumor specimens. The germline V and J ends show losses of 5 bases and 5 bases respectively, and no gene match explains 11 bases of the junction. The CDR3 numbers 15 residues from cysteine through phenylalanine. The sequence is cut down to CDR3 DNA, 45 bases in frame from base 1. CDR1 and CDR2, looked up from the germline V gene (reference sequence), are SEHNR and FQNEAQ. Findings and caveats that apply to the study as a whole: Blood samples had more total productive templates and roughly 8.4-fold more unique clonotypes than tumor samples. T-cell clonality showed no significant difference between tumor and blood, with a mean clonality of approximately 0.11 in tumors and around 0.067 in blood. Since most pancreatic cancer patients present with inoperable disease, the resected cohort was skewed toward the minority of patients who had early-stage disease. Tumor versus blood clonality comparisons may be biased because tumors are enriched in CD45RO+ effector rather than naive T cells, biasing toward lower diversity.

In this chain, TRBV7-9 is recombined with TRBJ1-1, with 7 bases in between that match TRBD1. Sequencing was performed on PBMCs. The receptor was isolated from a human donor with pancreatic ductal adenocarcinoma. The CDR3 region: CASSPRTGGGTEAFF. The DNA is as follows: TGTGCCAGCAGCCCCCGGACAGGAGGGGGAACTGAAGCTTTCTTT. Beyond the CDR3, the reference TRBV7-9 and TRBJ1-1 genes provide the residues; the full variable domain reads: DTGVSQNPRHKITKRGQNVTFRCDPISEHNRLYWYRQTLGQGPEFLTYFQNEAQLEKSRLLSDRFSAERPKGSFSTLEIQRTEQGDSAMYLCASSPRTGGGTEAFFGQGTRLTVV.